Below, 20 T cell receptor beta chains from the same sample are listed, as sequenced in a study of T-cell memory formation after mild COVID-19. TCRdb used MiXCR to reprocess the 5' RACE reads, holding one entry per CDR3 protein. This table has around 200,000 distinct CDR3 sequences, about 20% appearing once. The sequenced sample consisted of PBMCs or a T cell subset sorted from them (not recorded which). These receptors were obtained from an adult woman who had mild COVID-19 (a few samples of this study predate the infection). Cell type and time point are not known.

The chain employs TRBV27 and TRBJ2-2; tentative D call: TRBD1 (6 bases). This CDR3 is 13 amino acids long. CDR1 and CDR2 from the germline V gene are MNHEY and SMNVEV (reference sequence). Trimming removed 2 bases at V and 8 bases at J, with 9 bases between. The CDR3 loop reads CASSLQGYGELFF. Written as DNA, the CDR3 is TGTGCCAGCAGTTTACAGGGGTATGGGGAGCTGTTTTTT.

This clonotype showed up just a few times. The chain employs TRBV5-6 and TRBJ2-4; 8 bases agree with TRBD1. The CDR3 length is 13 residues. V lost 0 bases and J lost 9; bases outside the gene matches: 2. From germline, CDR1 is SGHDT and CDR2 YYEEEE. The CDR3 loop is CASSLGTGGIQYF. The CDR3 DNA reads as TGTGCCAGCAGCTTGGGAACAGGGGGCATTCAGTACTTC.

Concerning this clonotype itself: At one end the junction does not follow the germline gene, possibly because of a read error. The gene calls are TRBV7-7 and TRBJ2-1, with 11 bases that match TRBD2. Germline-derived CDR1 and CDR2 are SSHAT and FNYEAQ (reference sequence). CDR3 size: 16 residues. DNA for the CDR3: TGTGCTAGCAGCTTAGCGACTAGCGGGATGGGCAATGAGCAGTTCTTC. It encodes CASSLATSGMGNEQFF.

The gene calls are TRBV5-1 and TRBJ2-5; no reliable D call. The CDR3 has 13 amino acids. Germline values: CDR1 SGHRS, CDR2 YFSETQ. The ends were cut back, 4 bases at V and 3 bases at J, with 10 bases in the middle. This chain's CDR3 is CASSPTPEETQYF. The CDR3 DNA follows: TGCGCCAGCAGCCCGACACCTGAAGAGACCCAGTACTTC.

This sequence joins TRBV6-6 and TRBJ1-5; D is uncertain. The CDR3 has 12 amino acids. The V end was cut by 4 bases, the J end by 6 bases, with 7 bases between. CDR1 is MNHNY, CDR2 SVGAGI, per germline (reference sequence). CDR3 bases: TGTGCCAGCAGTTTCAGGAGTCAGCCCCAGCATTTT. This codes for CASSFRSQPQHF.

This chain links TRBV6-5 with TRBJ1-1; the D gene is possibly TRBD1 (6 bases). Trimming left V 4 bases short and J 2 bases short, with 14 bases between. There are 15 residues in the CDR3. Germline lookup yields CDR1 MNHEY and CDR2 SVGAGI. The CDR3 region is CASSFFRDTNTEAFF. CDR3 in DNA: TGTGCCAGCAGTTTCTTCCGGGACACAAACACTGAAGCTTTCTTT.

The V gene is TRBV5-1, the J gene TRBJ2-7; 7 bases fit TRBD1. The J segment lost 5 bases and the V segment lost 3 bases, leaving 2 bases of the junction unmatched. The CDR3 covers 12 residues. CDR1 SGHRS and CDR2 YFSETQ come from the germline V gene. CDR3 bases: TGCGCCAGCAGCTCGGACAGGAACGAGCAGTACTTC. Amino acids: CASSSDRNEQYF.

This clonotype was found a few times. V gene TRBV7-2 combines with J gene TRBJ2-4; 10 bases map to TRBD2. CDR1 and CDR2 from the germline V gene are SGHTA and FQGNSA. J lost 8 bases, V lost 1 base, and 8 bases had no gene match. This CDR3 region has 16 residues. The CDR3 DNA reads TGTGCCAGCAGCTTAGAGCCTAGCGGGAGCATGGACATTCAGTACTTC. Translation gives CASSLEPSGSMDIQYF.

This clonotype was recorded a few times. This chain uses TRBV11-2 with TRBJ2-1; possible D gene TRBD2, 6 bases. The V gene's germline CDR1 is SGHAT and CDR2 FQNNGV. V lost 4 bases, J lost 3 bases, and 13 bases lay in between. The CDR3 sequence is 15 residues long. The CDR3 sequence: CASSYLGGDYNEQFF. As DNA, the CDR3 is TGTGCCAGCAGCTACCTCGGCGGGGACTACAATGAGCAGTTCTTC.

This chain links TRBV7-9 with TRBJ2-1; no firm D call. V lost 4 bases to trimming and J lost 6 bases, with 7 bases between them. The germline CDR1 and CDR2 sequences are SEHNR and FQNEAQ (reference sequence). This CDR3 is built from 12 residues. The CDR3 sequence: CASSYQGNEQFF. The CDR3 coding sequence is TGTGCCAGCAGCTATCAAGGCAATGAGCAGTTCTTC. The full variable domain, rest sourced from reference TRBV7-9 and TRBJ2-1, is DTGVSQNPRHKITKRGQNVTFRCDPISEHNRLYWYRQTLGQGPEFLTYFQNEAQLEKSRLLSDRFSAERPKGSFSTLEIQRTEQGDSAMYLCASSYQGNEQFFGPGTRLTVL.

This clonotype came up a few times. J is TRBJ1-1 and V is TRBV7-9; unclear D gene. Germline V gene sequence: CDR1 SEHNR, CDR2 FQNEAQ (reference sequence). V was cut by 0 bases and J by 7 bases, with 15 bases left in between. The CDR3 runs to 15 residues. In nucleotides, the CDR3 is TGTGCCAGCAGCTTAGCCACGGCGGCGGGCCTTGAAGCTTTCTTT. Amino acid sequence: CASSLATAAGLEAFF.

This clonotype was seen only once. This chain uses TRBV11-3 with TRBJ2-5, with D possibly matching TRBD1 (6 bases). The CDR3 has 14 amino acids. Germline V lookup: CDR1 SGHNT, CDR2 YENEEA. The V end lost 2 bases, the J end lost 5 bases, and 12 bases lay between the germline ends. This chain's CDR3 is CASSLSGTLETQYF. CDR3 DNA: TGTGCCAGCAGCTTATCCGGGACATTGGAGACCCAGTACTTC.

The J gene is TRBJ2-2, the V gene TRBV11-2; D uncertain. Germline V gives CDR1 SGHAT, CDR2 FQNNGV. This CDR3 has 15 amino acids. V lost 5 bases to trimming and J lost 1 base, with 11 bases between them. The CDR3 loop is CASSLGIGNTGELFF. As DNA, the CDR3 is TGTGCCAGCAGCCTAGGGATCGGGAACACCGGGGAGCTGTTTTTT.

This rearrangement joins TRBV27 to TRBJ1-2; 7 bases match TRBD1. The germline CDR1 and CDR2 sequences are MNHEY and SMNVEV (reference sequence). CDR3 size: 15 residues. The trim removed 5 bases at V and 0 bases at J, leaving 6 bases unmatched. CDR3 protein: CASSRSGGPNYGYTF. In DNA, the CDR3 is TGTGCCAGCAGTCGATCAGGGGGGCCTAACTATGGCTACACCTTC.

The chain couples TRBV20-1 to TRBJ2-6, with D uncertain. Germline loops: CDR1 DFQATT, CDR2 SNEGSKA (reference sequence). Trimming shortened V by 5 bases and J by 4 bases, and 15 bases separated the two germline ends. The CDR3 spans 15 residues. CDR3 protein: CSAPDYLGGANVLTF. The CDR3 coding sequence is TGCAGTGCTCCAGATTACTTGGGGGGGGCCAACGTCCTGACTTTC.

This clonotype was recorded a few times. The CDR3 sequence: CASAAVGRVYGYTF. CDR3 in DNA: TGTGCCAGCGCCGCCGTGGGAAGGGTCTATGGCTACACCTTC. V and J are TRBV7-9 and TRBJ1-2; D is undetermined. The V gene lost 8 bases and the J gene lost 4 bases, with 17 bases spanning the gap. Germline CDR1 reads SEHNR; CDR2 reads FQNEAQ (reference sequence). The CDR3 covers 14 residues.

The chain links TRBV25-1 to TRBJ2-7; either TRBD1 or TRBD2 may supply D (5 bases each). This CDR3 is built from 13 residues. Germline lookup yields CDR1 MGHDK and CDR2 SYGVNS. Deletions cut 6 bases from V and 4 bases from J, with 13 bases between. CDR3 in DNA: TGTGCCAGCAGCCCCGGGACGAAATACGAGCAGTACTTC. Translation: CASSPGTKYEQYF.

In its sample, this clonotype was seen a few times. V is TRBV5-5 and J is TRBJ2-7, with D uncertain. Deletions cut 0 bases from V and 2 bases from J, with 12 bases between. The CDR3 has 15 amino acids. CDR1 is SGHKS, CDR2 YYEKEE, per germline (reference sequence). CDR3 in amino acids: CASSLDGISPYEQYF. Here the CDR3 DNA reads TGTGCCAGCAGCTTGGATGGGATTTCGCCCTACGAGCAGTACTTC.

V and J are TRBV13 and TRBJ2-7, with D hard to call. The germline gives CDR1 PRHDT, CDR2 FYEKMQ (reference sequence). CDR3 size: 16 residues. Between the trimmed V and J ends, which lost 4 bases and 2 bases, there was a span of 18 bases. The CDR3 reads CASSSGPAELTYEQYF. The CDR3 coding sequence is TGTGCCAGCAGCTCCGGACCCGCCGAGTTAACCTACGAGCAGTACTTC.

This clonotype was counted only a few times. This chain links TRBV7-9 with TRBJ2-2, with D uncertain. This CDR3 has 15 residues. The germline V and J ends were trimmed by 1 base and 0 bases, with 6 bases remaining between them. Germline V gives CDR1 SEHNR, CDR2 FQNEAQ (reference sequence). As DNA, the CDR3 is TGTGCCAGCAGCTTAGAGGGTACGAACACCGGGGAGCTGTTTTTT. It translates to CASSLEGTNTGELFF.